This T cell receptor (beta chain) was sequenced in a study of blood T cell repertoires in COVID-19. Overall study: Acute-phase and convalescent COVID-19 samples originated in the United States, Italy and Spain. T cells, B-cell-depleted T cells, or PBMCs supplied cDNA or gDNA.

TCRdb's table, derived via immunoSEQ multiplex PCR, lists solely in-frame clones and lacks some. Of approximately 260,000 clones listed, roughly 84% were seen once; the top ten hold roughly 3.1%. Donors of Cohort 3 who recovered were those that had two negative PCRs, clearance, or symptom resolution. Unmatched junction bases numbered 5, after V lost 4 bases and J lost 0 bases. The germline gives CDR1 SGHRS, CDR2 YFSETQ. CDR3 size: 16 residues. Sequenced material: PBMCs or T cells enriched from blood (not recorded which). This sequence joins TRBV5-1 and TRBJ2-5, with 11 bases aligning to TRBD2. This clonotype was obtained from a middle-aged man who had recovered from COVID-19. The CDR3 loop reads CASSLPTSGNQETQYF. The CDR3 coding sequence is TGCGCCAGCAGCCTACCGACTAGCGGGAACCAAGAGACCCAGTACTTC.